What follows is one TCR beta chain and its context. Its target is not known. The CDR3 runs 16 residues. Germline V gene data show CDR1 as SEHNR and CDR2 as FQNEAQ (reference sequence). The entry originates in a study of monozygotic twins with inflammatory bowel disease. UMIs containing a 6-nucleotide sample barcode were added via template switching. Using the 5' RACE reads, TCRdb records one entry per CDR3 protein without DNA. The sample's table shows about 330,000 distinct CDR3 sequences. Study-level results: Individual T cell subtypes were not distinguishable. IBD patients carried less diverse TCRbeta repertoires (inverse Simpson) than healthy co-twins.

The source is a human donor with ulcerative colitis or Crohn's disease, or a healthy co-twin of an affected twin (not recorded which). The V call is TRBV7-9, the J call TRBJ2-1; the D call of TRBD2 rests on TCRdb alone, since no DNA is present to check it. Sequenced input: blood. The CDR3 spells CASSPLSLANLNEQFF.